This T cell receptor beta chain was sequenced during a study of shared clonotypes between healthy human individuals. Study-wide points: Among donors, sharing of clonotypes was expected to be affected by sequencing depth.

Investigators divided CD4+ cells into CD45RA+ naive and CD45RA-negative memory subsets. A remark on this clone: Its specificity is unknown.

Some clones are missing from TCRdb's copy, which holds only in-frame ones; the method was immunoSEQ multiplex PCR. The sample has some 2.1 million clones; approximately 95% are singletons. This CDR3 has 17 residues. CDR1 LNHDA and CDR2 SQIVND come from the germline V gene (reference sequence). V was clipped by 6 bases and J by 4 bases; unmatched bases: 14. V and J are TRBV19 and TRBJ1-2, with 10 bases identical to TRBD1. The sample consisted of naive CD4+ T cells sorted from blood. Subset meaning: CD45RA+ positively selected. This TCR was recovered from a man aged 18 to 30 in good health. CDR3 region: CASRITGTGVYIYGYTF. CDR3 bases: TGTGCCAGTAGGATCACCGGGACAGGGGTTTATATCTATGGCTACACCTTC.